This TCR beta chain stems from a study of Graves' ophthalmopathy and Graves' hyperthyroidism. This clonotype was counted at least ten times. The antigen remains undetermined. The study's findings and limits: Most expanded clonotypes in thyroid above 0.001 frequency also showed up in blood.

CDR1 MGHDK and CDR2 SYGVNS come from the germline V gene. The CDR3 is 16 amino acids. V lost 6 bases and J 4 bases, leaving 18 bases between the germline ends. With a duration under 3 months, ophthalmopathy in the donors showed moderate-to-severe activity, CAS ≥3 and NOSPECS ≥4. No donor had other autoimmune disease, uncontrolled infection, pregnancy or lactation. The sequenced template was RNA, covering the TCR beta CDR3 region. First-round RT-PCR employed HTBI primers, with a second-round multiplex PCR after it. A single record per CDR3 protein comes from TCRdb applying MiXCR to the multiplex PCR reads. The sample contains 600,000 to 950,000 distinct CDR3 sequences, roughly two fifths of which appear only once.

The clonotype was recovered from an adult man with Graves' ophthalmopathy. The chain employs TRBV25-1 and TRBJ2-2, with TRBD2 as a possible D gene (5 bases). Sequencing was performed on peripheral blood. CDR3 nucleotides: TGTGCCAGCAGGGGGAGACCCCACGACGGCACCGGGGAGCTGTTTTTT. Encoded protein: CASRGRPHDGTGELFF.